This T cell receptor beta chain was captured by sequencing in a study of shared clonotypes between healthy human individuals. Study-wide points: Sequencing depth was expected to influence donor clonotype sharing. Naive subsets usually exceeded memory subsets in estimated richness.

This clone has a handful of counts. As yet, its antigen is unknown. The CDR3 totals 14 residues. Germline CDR1 is MNHNY and CDR2 is SVGAGI (reference sequence). Deletions cut 6 bases from V and 0 bases from J, with 10 bases between. CD4+ cells were split into CD45RA+ naive and CD45RA-negative memory subsets. In the authors' workflow: In the immunoSEQ data, sequences were junction-only and lacked quality scores, so filtering differed. Libraries were prepared by immunoSEQ multiplex PCR; TCRdb keeps only in-frame clonotypes and omits some of them. V, J and clone size are taken as reported in that table, and D and trimming were inferred from the DNA itself. The data show over a million clones, about 84% seen once.

The receptor was isolated from a young man in good health. Some clones in this sample may be carry-over from other donors' samples. The rearrangement uses TRBV6-6 and TRBJ2-3; no reliable D call. Sequencing input: memory CD4+ T cells from PBMCs. The subset was: CD45RA-negative fraction. CDR3 coding DNA: TGTGCCAGCAGGCGGACGGACAGCACAGATACGCAGTATTTT. The encoded protein is CASRRTDSTDTQYF.